What follows is one TCR beta chain and its context. Its target is unknown. This record belongs to a study of identical twins. The study, taken as a whole, reports: Less excess twin sharing appeared in beta out-of-frame sequences.

MiXCR, run by TCRdb on the 5' RACE reads, gives a single entry per CDR3 protein. The data show roughly 720,000 distinct CDR3 sequences, with about 20% seen just once and over 10% held by the top ten. This sample also appeared in a second study, on T cells expressing NK-cell markers. That report notes: The study did not resolve the HCMV specificity of expanded NKG2C+ T cell clones.

Sequenced input: PBMCs. The TCR originated in a woman between 18 and 29 years old in good health.

DNA of the CDR3: TGTGCCAGCAGTCCTAGCGGGAGAGAGGATGAGCAGTTCTTC. Translating gives CASSPSGREDEQFF. The chain carries TRBV7-9 and TRBJ2-1; TRBD2 aligns across 10 bases. This CDR3 region has 14 residues. Trimming removed 6 bases from V and 8 bases from J; junction bases left unmatched: 7. Germline V CDR1 and CDR2: SEHNR, FQNEAQ (reference sequence).